Below, 25 T cell receptor beta chains from the same sample are listed, as sequenced in a study of cytomegalovirus exposure and HLA in healthy donors. Use of 60 Vbeta and 13 Jbeta primers characterized the PCR. The table came from immunoSEQ multiplex PCR; TCRdb's copy has only in-frame clones and leaves some out. The data show about 140,000 clones, more than 70% seen once. The sample taken for sequencing was PBMCs. The receptors were gathered from a man aged 50-60 years in good health and CMV-seronegative.

The table lists this clone with a few counts. The DNA for the CDR3 is TGTGCCAGCAGTCCGGACCGGGGGGTTACTGAAGCTTTCTTT. It yields the protein CASSPDRGVTEAFF. The chain combines TRBV6-5 with TRBJ1-1; D might be TRBD1 (5 bases). Deletions cut 5 bases from V and 5 bases from J, with 15 bases between. Germline V CDR1 and CDR2: MNHEY, SVGAGI. This CDR3 has 14 amino acids.

The V call is TRBV11-2, the J call TRBJ2-1; D possibly corresponds to TRBD2 (5 bases). This CDR3 spans 16 amino acids. The V gene lost 1 base and the J gene lost 7 bases, with 17 bases spanning the gap. The V gene's germline CDR1 is SGHAT and CDR2 FQNNGV. CDR3 sequence reads: CASSLGSSGAINEQFF. The CDR3 DNA is TGTGCCAGCAGCTTAGGTTCCAGCGGAGCGATTAATGAGCAGTTCTTC. Variable domain in full (rest from reference TRBV11-2 and TRBJ2-1): EAGVAQSPRYKIIEKRQSVAFWCNPISGHATLYWYQQILGQGPKLLIQFQNNGVVDDSQLPKDRFSAERLKGVDSTLKIQPAKLEDSAVYLCASSLGSSGAINEQFFGPGTRLTVL.

The sample holds one count of this clone. V usage is TRBV5-6 and J usage is TRBJ2-6; D gene unclear. Trimming took 0 bases from V and 0 from J, leaving 4 bases between them. The CDR3 is 15 residues long. Germline CDR1 is SGHDT and CDR2 is YYEEEE. The CDR3 DNA is TGTGCCAGCAGCTTGGGCGTCTCTGGGGCCAACGTCCTGACTTTC. Amino acid sequence: CASSLGVSGANVLTF.

This chain links TRBV7-3 with TRBJ2-2; TRBD2 agrees at 7 bases. The CDR3 has 15 amino acids. The V and J ends lost 5 bases and 5 bases, in that order; junction bases with no gene match: 8. CDR1 is SGHTA, CDR2 FQGTGA, per germline. The CDR3 loop reads CASSPRGGDTGELFF. The CDR3 region has the DNA TGTGCCAGCAGCCCCCGTGGGGGGGATACCGGGGAGCTGTTTTTT.

This clone was recorded a few times. The chain has TRBV10-1 and TRBJ1-5; D may be TRBD1 (5 bases). V lost 8 bases and J lost 4, with 15 bases in between. The CDR3 sequence is 14 residues long. CDR1 is WNHNN and CDR2 is SYGVQD in the germline V gene (reference sequence). CDR3 nucleotide sequence: TGCGCCAGCGCCGTCAGGGTACGAAATCAGCCCCAGCATTTT. Its protein is CASAVRVRNQPQHF.

This clone was recorded once. The chain has TRBV27 and TRBJ1-1; TRBD1 agrees at 7 bases. J gave up 3 bases and V 6 bases, and 10 bases lay outside the gene matches. CDR1 and CDR2 (germline): MNHEY, SMNVEV (reference sequence). This CDR3 spans 15 amino acids. In nucleotides, the CDR3 is TGTGCCAGCAGGAGGGACAGCCCTCTCTACACTGAAGCTTTCTTT. Translated: CASRRDSPLYTEAFF.

This clone was seen just once. The genes are TRBV29-1 and TRBJ2-2, with 8 bases that match TRBD1. Per germline, CDR1 SQVTM and CDR2 ANQGSEA. The CDR3 extends over 15 amino acids. Germline trimming cut 6 bases from V and 2 bases from J; bases unmatched to any gene: 8. This CDR3 is CSVRRGQGNTGELFF. The CDR3 DNA reads as TGCAGCGTCCGAAGAGGACAGGGTAACACCGGGGAGCTGTTTTTT.

V and J are TRBV6-1 and TRBJ2-1; possibly TRBD2 for D (5 bases). Germline V gives CDR1 MNHNS, CDR2 SASEGT. The V gene lost 2 bases and the J gene lost 2 bases, with 13 bases spanning the gap. The CDR3 consists of 16 residues. The CDR3 here is CASSESRRLTYNEQFF. In DNA, the CDR3 is TGTGCCAGCAGTGAAAGTCGGAGGCTCACCTACAATGAGCAGTTCTTC.

The chain's CDR3 is CASSERDRGGYTF. The DNA for the CDR3 is TGTGCCAGCAGTGAAAGGGACAGGGGCGGCTACACCTTC. V and J are TRBV25-1 and TRBJ1-2; 10 bases line up with TRBD1. CDR3 size: 13 residues. The germline CDR1 and CDR2 sequences are MGHDK and SYGVNS. V was clipped by 2 bases and J by 8 bases; unmatched bases: 2.

The chain couples TRBV5-1 to TRBJ1-2; the match to TRBD1 covers 7 bases. The CDR3 length is 13 residues. Germline V CDR1 and CDR2: SGHRS, YFSETQ. V shed 0 bases and J 12 bases; nucleotides not matched to a gene: 8. CDR3 loop: CASSLDRQGENTF. The DNA of the CDR3 is TGCGCCAGCAGCTTGGATCGGCAGGGGGAAAACACCTTC.

V gene TRBV9 combines with J gene TRBJ2-7; 11 bases match TRBD2. The junction had 1 base not matched to a gene; V was cut back by 2 bases and J by 3 bases. The CDR3 is 14 residues long. CDR1 is SGDLS and CDR2 is YYNGEE in the germline V gene. The CDR3 DNA reads TGTGCCAGCAGCGTCACTAGCGGGAGCTACGAGCAGTACTTC. The encoded protein is CASSVTSGSYEQYF.

In this sample, this clone turned up a few times. The chain employs TRBV30 and TRBJ1-6; 7 bases match TRBD1. CDR3 size: 15 residues. Germline V lookup: CDR1 GTSNPN, CDR2 SVGIG (reference sequence). V shed 3 bases, J shed 6 bases, and the junction held 8 bases outside the gene matches. The CDR3 region is CAWRYRGSSNSPLHF. The DNA for the CDR3 is TGTGCCTGGAGGTACAGGGGAAGTAGTAATTCACCCCTCCACTTT.

This clone has just one count. The chain combines TRBV6-4 with TRBJ2-1; D may be TRBD2 (7 bases). Germline V lookup: CDR1 MRHNA, CDR2 SNTAGT. Trimming took off 0 bases at V and 7 bases at J, with 13 bases between the two ends. The length of the CDR3 is 15 residues. As DNA, the CDR3 is TGTGCCAGCAGTGACTCCCAGCGGGGACAAAATGAGCAGTTCTTC. This codes for CASSDSQRGQNEQFF.

As for this clone: One junction end does not reproduce the germline sequence, and a read error may be involved. This chain uses TRBV11-1 with TRBJ1-1; D is uncertain. This CDR3 contains 13 residues. The germline gives CDR1 SGHAT, CDR2 FQDESV (reference sequence). CDR3 nucleotide sequence: TGTGCCAGCAGCTCAACACCTCTGACTGGAGCTTTCTTT. It is translated as CASSSTPLTGAFF. Combining the CDR3 with reference TRBV11-1 and TRBJ1-1 gives the whole variable domain EAEVAQSPRYKITEKSQAVAFWCDPISGHATLYWYRQILGQGPELLVQFQDESVVDDSQLPKDRFSAERLKGVDSTLKIQPAELGDSAMYLCASSSTPLTGAFFGQGTRLTVV.

V is TRBV2 and J is TRBJ1-5, with unresolved D. Germline CDR1 is SNHLY and CDR2 is FYNNEI. CDR3 length: 15 amino acids. With 0 bases removed from V and 7 bases from J, the gap between germline ends came to 13 bases. DNA of the CDR3: TGTGCCAGCAGTGAAGCGCCCAGTTCGATCCAGCCCCAGCATTTT. Translated, it gives CASSEAPSSIQPQHF.

V is TRBV6-5 and J is TRBJ1-1; 7 bases match TRBD1. This CDR3 has 13 residues. Germline CDR1 MNHEY, CDR2 SVGAGI. Trimming took 10 bases from V and 4 from J; bases not matched to a gene: 9. This chain's CDR3 is CAIRRGGRTEAFF. CDR3 coding DNA: TGTGCCATCCGCCGAGGGGGCCGCACTGAAGCTTTCTTT.

The rearrangement links TRBV30 to TRBJ2-3, with 7 bases lining up with TRBD2. This CDR3 spans 14 amino acids. The germline V gene encodes CDR1 GTSNPN and CDR2 SVGIG (reference sequence). V dropped 1 base and J dropped 1; count of bases not matched to a gene: 2. The CDR3 DNA follows: TGTGCCTGGAGTGGAAGCGGGGGCACAGATACGCAGTATTTT. Its translation is CAWSGSGGTDTQYF.

V and J are TRBV27 and TRBJ1-2, with 9 bases matching TRBD1. Trimming cost V 5 bases and J 6 bases; bases outside gene matches: 7. Germline lookup yields CDR1 MNHEY and CDR2 SMNVEV (reference sequence). This CDR3 contains 14 residues. CDR3 sequence: CASSPQGALHGYTF. In nucleotides, the CDR3 is TGTGCCAGCAGTCCACAGGGGGCTTTGCATGGCTACACCTTC.

V gene TRBV2 combines with J gene TRBJ2-3; 8 bases agree with TRBD2. With V trimmed by 5 bases and J by 4 bases, 8 bases remained unmatched. The CDR3 length is 15 residues. Germline assignment: CDR1 SNHLY and CDR2 FYNNEI. The CDR3 region is CASSPRTSSADTQYF. The CDR3 nucleotides read TGTGCCAGCAGTCCTCGGACTAGCAGTGCAGATACGCAGTATTTT.

This rearrangement joins TRBV14 to TRBJ2-7, with 10 bases lining up with TRBD2. Per the germline V gene, CDR1 is SGHDN and CDR2 is FVKESK. The CDR3 loop spans 17 amino acids. V gave up 2 bases and J gave up 4 bases; unmatched junction bases: 11. CDR3 amino acids: CASSQRSPGLALYEQYF. DNA of the CDR3: TGTGCCAGCAGCCAAAGGAGCCCGGGACTAGCGTTATACGAGCAGTACTTC.

This clone showed up just a few times. This chain links TRBV6-5 with TRBJ2-1; 10 bases match TRBD2. Trimming at V came to 5 bases and at J to 7 bases, leaving 5 bases not matched to a gene. The CDR3 spans 14 residues. The germline CDR1 and CDR2 sequences are MNHEY and SVGAGI. CDR3 nucleotide sequence: TGTGCCAGCAGTCTAGCGGGGGCCCAGAATGAGCAGTTCTTC. It specifies CASSLAGAQNEQFF.

This chain links TRBV5-6 with TRBJ2-1; 12 nucleotides agree with TRBD2. The germline V gene encodes CDR1 SGHDT and CDR2 YYEEEE. V trimming: 2 bases; J trimming: 6 bases; junction bases outside the gene matches: 9. This CDR3 region has 17 residues. CDR3 loop: CASSFFASSGRANEQFF. In DNA, the CDR3 is TGTGCCAGCAGCTTCTTCGCCTCTAGCGGGAGGGCCAATGAGCAGTTCTTC.

The chain joins TRBV5-1 to TRBJ1-5, with no clear D. CDR3 length equals 15 residues. Germline lookup yields CDR1 SGHRS and CDR2 YFSETQ. The V and J ends lost 4 bases and 0 bases respectively, with 11 bases between them. As DNA, the CDR3 is TGCGCCAGCAGCCCCGCCGGGGATAGCAATCAGCCCCAGCATTTT. It translates to CASSPAGDSNQPQHF.

This clone was observed a single time. The chain joins TRBV19 to TRBJ1-5, with D uncertain. V was trimmed by 3 bases and J by 5 bases, leaving 17 bases between them. Germline V CDR1 and CDR2: LNHDA, SQIVND (reference sequence). There are 16 residues in the CDR3. CDR3 region: CASSIQYHSYDQPQHF. CDR3 nucleotides: TGTGCCAGTAGTATTCAATATCACTCGTACGATCAGCCCCAGCATTTT.

On this clone: The same CDR3 also results from other DNA sequences found in this sample. The genes are TRBV7-9 and TRBJ2-5; 8 bases line up with TRBD1. Per the germline V gene, CDR1 is SEHNR and CDR2 is FQNEAQ (reference sequence). With 2 bases clipped from V and 1 base from J, the junction kept 0 bases outside the gene matches. This CDR3 region has 14 residues. The CDR3 DNA reads TGTGCCAGCAGCTTAACAGGGGGCCAAGAGACCCAGTACTTC. Protein: CASSLTGGQETQYF.